Given below is one T cell receptor beta chain in context. The antigen remains undetermined. The source of the sample is a study of cytomegalovirus exposure and HLA in healthy donors. Study outcomes and limitations: Association of a missense DCLRE1C variant with TCR beta V- and J-gene trimming was reported in a later analysis. It was taken for granted in presence/absence analyses that sequencing depth across donors was roughly uniform.

Donors showed nominal health when sampled, although they likely had unrecorded immune exposures. With 60 Vbeta and 13 Jbeta primers, the PCR was carried out. The protocol was immunoSEQ multiplex PCR, while the TCRdb copy is restricted to in-frame clones and leaves out a portion. The sample yields about 160,000 clones, roughly four fifths seen once. This TCR derives from a woman aged 50 to 60 in good health and CMV-seronegative. The sequenced sample was PBMCs.

This CDR3 reads CASTSQGGSSTGELFF. The CDR3 region has the DNA TGCGCCAGCACATCCCAGGGGGGTAGTAGCACCGGGGAGCTGTTTTTT. The gene calls are TRBV5-1 and TRBJ2-2; tentatively, D is TRBD1 (7 bases). The germline V gene encodes CDR1 SGHRS and CDR2 YFSETQ. The CDR3 totals 16 residues. Trimming shortened V by 6 bases and J by 4 bases, and 19 bases separated the two germline ends.